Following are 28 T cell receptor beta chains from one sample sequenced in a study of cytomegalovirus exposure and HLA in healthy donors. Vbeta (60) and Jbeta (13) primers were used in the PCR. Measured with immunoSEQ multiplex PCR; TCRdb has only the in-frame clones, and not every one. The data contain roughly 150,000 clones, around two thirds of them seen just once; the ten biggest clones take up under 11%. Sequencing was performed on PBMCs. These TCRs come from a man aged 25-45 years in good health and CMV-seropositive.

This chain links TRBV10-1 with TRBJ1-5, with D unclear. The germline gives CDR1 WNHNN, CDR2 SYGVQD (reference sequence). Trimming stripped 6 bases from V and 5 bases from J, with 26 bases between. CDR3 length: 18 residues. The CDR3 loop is CASSGKGGCPRGDQPQHF. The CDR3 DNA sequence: TGCGCCAGCAGCGGGAAAGGCGGGTGTCCCCGCGGAGATCAGCCCCAGCATTTT.

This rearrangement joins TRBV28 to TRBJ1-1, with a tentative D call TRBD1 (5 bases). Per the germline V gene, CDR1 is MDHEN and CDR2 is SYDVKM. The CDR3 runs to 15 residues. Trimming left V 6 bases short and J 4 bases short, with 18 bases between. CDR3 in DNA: TGTGCCAGCAGCCCCCCCGGGCAGGGAGGCACTGAAGCTTTCTTT. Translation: CASSPPGQGGTEAFF.

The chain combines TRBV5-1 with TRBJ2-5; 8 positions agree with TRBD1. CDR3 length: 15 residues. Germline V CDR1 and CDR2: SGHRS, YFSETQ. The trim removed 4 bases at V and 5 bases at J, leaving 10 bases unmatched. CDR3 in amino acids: CASSTGQGTFETQYF. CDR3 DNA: TGCGCCAGCAGCACAGGACAGGGAACTTTTGAGACCCAGTACTTC.

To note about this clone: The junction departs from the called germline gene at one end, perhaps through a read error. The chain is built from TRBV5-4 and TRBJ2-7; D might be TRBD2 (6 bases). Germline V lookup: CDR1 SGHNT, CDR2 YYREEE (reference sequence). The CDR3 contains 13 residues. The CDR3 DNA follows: TGTGCCAGCAGCTCTGGGGAGGCCTACGCGCAGTACTTC. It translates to CASSSGEAYAQYF.

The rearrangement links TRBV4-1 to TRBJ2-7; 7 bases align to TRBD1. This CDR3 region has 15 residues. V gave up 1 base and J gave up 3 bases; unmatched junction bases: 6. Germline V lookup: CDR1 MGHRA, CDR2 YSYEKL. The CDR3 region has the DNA TGCGCCAGCAGCCAAGGACAGGGTGGGGTCTACGAGCAGTACTTC. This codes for CASSQGQGGVYEQYF.

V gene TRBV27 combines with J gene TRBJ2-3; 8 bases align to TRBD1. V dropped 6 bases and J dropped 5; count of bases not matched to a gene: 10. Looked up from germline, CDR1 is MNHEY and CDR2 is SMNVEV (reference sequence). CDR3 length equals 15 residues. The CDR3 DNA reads TGTGCCAGCAGCTTCTGGACAGGGCGGGGAGATACGCAGTATTTT. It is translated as CASSFWTGRGDTQYF.

DNA for the CDR3: TGCGCCAGCAGCCAAGGAGATGGCGAGCAGTACTTC. Protein: CASSQGDGEQYF. The rearrangement uses TRBV4-1 and TRBJ2-7; no clear D gene. The CDR3 has 12 residues. Germline V gene data show CDR1 as MGHRA and CDR2 as YSYEKL. The V end lost 1 base, the J end lost 6 bases, and 7 bases lay between the germline ends.

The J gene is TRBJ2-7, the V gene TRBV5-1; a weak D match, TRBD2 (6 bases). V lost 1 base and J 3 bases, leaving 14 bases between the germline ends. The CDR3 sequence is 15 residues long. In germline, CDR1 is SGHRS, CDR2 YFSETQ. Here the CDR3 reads CASSLRSQGGYEQYF. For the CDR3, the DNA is TGCGCCAGCAGCTTGAGGTCGCAGGGAGGCTACGAGCAGTACTTC. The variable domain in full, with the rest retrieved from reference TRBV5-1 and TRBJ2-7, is KAGVTQTPRYLIKTRGQQVTLSCSPISGHRSVSWYQQTPGQGLQFLFEYFSETQRNKGNFPGRFSGRQFSNSRSEMNVSTLELGDSALYLCASSLRSQGGYEQYFGPGTRLTVT.

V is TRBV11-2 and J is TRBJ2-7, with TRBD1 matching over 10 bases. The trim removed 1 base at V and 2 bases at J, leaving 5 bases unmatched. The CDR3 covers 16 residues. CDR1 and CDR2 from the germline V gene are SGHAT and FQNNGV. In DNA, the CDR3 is TGTGCCAGCAGCTTAGCCTCCGGACAGGGGGCCTACGAGCAGTACTTC. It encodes CASSLASGQGAYEQYF.

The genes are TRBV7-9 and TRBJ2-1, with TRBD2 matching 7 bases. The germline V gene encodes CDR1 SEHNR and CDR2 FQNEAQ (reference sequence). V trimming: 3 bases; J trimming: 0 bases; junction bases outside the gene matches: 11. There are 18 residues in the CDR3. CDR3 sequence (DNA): TGTGCCAGCAGCTTTTCCGGGAGGCCTAAGAGCTCCTACAATGAGCAGTTCTTC. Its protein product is CASSFSGRPKSSYNEQFF.

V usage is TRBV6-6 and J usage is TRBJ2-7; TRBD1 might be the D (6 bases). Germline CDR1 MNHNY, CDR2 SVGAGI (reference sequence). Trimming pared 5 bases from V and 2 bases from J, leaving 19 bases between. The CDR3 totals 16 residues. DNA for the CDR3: TGTGCCAGCAGTCATACCCTTGGACAGAAAGCCTACGAGCAGTACTTC. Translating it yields CASSHTLGQKAYEQYF.

CDR3 coding DNA: TGTGCCAGCACCCTAGGAGGAGATACGCAGTATTTT. This translates into CASTLGGDTQYF. The V gene is TRBV25-1, the J gene TRBJ2-3, with D possibly being TRBD2 (5 bases). V lost 7 bases to trimming and J lost 5 bases, with 10 bases between them. The CDR3 is 12 amino acids. CDR1 is MGHDK, CDR2 SYGVNS, per germline.

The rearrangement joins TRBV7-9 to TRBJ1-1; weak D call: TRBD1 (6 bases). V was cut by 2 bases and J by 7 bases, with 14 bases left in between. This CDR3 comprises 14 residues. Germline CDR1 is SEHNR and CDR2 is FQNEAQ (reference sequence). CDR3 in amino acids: CASSLTQGTLEAFF. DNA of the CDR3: TGTGCCAGCAGCTTAACACAGGGTACCCTTGAAGCTTTCTTT.

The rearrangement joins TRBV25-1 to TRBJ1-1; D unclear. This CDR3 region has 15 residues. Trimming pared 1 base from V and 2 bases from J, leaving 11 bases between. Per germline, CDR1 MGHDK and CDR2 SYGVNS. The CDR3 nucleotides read TGTGCCAGCAGTGAATGGTCGGAGGGTAACACTGAAGCTTTCTTT. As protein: CASSEWSEGNTEAFF.

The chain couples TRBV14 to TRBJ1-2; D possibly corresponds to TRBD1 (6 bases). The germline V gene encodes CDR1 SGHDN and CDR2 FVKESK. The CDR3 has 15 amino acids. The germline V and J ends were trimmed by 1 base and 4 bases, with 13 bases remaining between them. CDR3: CASSQGTRGPYGYTF. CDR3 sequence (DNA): TGTGCCAGCAGCCAAGGAACCAGGGGACCCTATGGCTACACCTTC.

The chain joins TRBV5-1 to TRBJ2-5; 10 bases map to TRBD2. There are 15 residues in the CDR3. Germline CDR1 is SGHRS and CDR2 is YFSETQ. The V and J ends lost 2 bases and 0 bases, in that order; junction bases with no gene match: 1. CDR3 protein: CASSFSGRYQETQYF. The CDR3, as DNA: TGCGCCAGCAGCTTTAGCGGGAGGTACCAAGAGACCCAGTACTTC.

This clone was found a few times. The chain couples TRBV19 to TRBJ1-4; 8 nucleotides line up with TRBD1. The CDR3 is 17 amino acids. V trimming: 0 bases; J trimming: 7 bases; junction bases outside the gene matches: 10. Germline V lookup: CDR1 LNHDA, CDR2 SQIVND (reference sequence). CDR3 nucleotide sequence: TGTGCCAGTAGTATAGATAGACAGGGGCCGGGTGGTGAAAAACTGTTTTTT. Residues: CASSIDRQGPGGEKLFF.

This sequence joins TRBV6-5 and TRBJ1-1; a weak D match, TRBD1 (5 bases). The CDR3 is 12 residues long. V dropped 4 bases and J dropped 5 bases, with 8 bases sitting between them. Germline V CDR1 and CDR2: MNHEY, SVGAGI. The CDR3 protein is CASSFQGTEAFF. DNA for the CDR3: TGTGCCAGCAGTTTCCAGGGTACTGAAGCTTTCTTT.

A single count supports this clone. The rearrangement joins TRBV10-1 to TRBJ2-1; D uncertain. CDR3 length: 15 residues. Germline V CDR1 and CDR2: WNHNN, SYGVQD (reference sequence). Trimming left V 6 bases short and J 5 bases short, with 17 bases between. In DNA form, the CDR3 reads TGCGCCAGCAGGGGTCGGGTTGGGTCGGACAATGAGCAGTTCTTC. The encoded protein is CASRGRVGSDNEQFF.

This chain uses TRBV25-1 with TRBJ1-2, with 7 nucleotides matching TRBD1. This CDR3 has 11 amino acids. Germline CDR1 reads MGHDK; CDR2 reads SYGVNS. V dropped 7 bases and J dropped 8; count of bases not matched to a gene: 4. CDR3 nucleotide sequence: TGTGCCAGCACAGGGGGGCGCGGCTACACCTTC. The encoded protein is CASTGGRGYTF.

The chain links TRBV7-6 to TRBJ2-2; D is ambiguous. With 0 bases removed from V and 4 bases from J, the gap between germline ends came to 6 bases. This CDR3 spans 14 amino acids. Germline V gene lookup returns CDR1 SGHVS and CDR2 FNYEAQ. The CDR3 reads CASSLAQFTGELFF. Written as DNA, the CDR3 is TGTGCCAGCAGCTTAGCTCAGTTCACCGGGGAGCTGTTTTTT.

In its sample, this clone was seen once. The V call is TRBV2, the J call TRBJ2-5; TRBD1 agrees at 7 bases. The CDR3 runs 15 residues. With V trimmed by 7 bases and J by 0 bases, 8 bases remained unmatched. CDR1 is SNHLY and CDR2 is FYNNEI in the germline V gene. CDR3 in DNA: TGTGCCAGCATCCTCCAGGGACAGAACCAAGAGACCCAGTACTTC. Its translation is CASILQGQNQETQYF.

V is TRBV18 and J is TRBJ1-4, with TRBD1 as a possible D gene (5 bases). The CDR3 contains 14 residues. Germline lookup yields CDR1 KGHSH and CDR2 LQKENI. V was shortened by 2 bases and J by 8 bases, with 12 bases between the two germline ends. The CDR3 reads CASSPDPGEEKLFF. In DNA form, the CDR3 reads TGTGCCAGCTCACCAGATCCGGGGGAGGAAAAACTGTTTTTT.

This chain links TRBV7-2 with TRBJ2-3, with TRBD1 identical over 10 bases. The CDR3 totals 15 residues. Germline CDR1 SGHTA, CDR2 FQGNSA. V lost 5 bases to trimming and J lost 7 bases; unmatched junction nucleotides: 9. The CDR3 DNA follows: TGTGCCAGCAGCCTCGGACAGGGGGGTAAGAATACGCAGTATTTT. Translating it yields CASSLGQGGKNTQYF.

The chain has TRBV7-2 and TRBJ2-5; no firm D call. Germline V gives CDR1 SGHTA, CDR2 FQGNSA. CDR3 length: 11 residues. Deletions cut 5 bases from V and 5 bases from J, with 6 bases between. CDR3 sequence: CASSPQETQYF. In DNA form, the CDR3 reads TGTGCCAGCAGCCCCCAGGAGACCCAGTACTTC.

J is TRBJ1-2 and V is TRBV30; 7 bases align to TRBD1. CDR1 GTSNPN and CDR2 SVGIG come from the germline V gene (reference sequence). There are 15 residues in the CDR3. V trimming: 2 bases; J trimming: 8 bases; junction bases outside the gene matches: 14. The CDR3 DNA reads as TGTGCCTGGAGTAATCAGGCAGGGGGATATAGCGGCTACACCTTC. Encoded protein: CAWSNQAGGYSGYTF.

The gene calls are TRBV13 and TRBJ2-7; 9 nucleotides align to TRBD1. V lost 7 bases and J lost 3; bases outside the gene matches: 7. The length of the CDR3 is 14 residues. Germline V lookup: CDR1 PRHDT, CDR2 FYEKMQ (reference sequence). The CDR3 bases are TGTGCCAGCACCCACCCGGACAGGGGCTACGAGCAGTACTTC. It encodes CASTHPDRGYEQYF. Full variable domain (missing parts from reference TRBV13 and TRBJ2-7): AAGVIQSPRHLIKEKRETATLKCYPIPRHDTVYWYQQGPGQDPQFLISFYEKMQSDKGSIPDRFSAQQFSDYHSELNMSSLELGDSALYFCASTHPDRGYEQYFGPGTRLTVT.

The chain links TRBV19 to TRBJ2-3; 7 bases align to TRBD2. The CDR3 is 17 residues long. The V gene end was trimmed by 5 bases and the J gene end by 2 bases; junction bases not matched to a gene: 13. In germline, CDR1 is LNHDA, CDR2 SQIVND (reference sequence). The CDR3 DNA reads TGTGCCAGTAGTCCAGGGACGGCTAGCGGCACCACAGATACGCAGTATTTT. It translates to CASSPGTASGTTDTQYF.